Shown below are 15 T cell receptor beta chains from a single sample sequenced in a study of T cell repertoires in cytomegalovirus infection. TCRdb re-called the reads through MiXCR, storing one row per CDR3 protein. The table lists about 700,000 distinct CDR3 sequences, around a third of them singletons. Their target antigens are unknown. The sample here was cultured PBMCs, taken from culture after CMV antigen stimulation. The receptors come from a human donor in good health (CMV status not recorded). Some clones in this sample may be carry-over from other donors' samples.

This chain uses TRBV5-1 with TRBJ2-5; TRBD2 agrees at 10 bases. V lost 4 bases, J lost 6 bases, and 9 bases stayed unmatched. The length of the CDR3 is 15 residues. Germline V gene data show CDR1 as SGHRS and CDR2 as YFSETQ. The CDR3 here is CASSGDLAGVQTQYF. DNA of the CDR3: TGCGCCAGCAGCGGGGATCTAGCGGGAGTCCAGACCCAGTACTTC. Together with reference TRBV5-1 and TRBJ2-5, the CDR3 gives the full variable domain: KAGVTQTPRYLIKTRGQQVTLSCSPISGHRSVSWYQQTPGQGLQFLFEYFSETQRNKGNFPGRFSGRQFSNSRSEMNVSTLELGDSALYLCASSGDLAGVQTQYFGPGTRLLVL.

This clonotype was picked up many times. The chain joins TRBV7-2 to TRBJ2-3; D remains unclear. Germline V gives CDR1 SGHTA, CDR2 FQGNSA. V was trimmed by 5 bases and J by 5 bases, leaving 14 bases between them. The CDR3 contains 14 residues. CDR3 sequence: CASSQSRMGDTQYF. CDR3 DNA: TGTGCCAGCAGCCAATCCCGAATGGGAGATACGCAGTATTTT.

The chain is built from TRBV12-3 or TRBV12-4 and TRBJ2-1, with D perhaps matching TRBD2 (7 bases). The CDR3 totals 16 residues. V lost 7 bases and J 7 bases, leaving 23 bases between the germline ends. This CDR3 is CASTPRGGGNGNEQFF. In DNA form, the CDR3 reads TGTGCCAGCACCCCACGGGGAGGGGGTAACGGGAATGAGCAGTTCTTC.

The gene calls are TRBV7-2 and TRBJ2-5; D gene uncertain. V lost 5 bases and J 6 bases, leaving 13 bases between the germline ends. CDR1 is SGHTA, CDR2 FQGNSA, per germline. The CDR3 is made up of 13 amino acids. DNA of the CDR3: TGTGCCAGCAGCCCCGACCCTTCCCAGACCCAGTACTTC. Protein: CASSPDPSQTQYF.

This clonotype was counted ten times or more. This sequence joins TRBV7-2 and TRBJ2-5, with D tentatively TRBD1 (6 bases). Between the trimmed V and J ends, which lost 5 bases and 3 bases, there was a span of 19 bases. This CDR3 contains 16 residues. Germline CDR1 and CDR2: SGHTA and FQGNSA. The CDR3, as DNA: TGTGCCAGCAGCCAAATCCCACAGGGCGTTAAAGAGACCCAGTACTTC. Translation: CASSQIPQGVKETQYF.

This clonotype was found a few times. The chain couples TRBV6-5 to TRBJ2-3, with D possibly TRBD2 on 6 matching bases. Trimming pared 8 bases from V and 6 bases from J, leaving 9 bases between. The CDR3 runs to 11 residues. Germline loops: CDR1 MNHEY, CDR2 SVGAGI. This CDR3 is CASGREDTQYF. The CDR3, as DNA: TGTGCCAGCGGACGGGAGGATACGCAGTATTTT.

There are a few counts of this clonotype. The rearrangement uses TRBV5-1 and TRBJ1-1, with TRBD1 as a possible D gene (6 bases). The CDR3 runs to 14 residues. V lost 3 bases and J 5 bases, leaving 14 bases between the germline ends. Germline V gives CDR1 SGHRS, CDR2 YFSETQ. The CDR3 coding sequence is TGCGCCAGCAGCTCAACCACAGGGAATACTGAAGCTTTCTTT. It yields the protein CASSSTTGNTEAFF.

This clonotype was recorded a few times. The chain joins TRBV5-6 to TRBJ2-7; TRBD1 matches at 12 bases. In germline, CDR1 is SGHDT, CDR2 YYEEEE. The length of the CDR3 is 16 residues. With V trimmed by 3 bases and J by 2 bases, 6 bases remained unmatched. The CDR3 region is CASSSAGTGGTYEQYF. As DNA, the CDR3 is TGTGCCAGCAGCTCAGCCGGGACAGGGGGCACCTACGAGCAGTACTTC.

This chain joins TRBV20-1 and TRBJ2-5; 8 bases are shared with TRBD2. The germline V gene encodes CDR1 DFQATT and CDR2 SNEGSKA (reference sequence). V gave up 4 bases and J gave up 3 bases; unmatched junction bases: 10. The CDR3 spans 15 residues. DNA for the CDR3: TGCAGTGCTATCCCGACTAGCGTCACGGAAGAGACCCAGTACTTC. Protein: CSAIPTSVTEETQYF.

The gene calls are TRBV12-3 or TRBV12-4 and TRBJ1-5; D perhaps matches TRBD1 (6 bases). This CDR3 contains 14 residues. Trimming pared 11 bases from V and 7 bases from J, leaving 21 bases between. In DNA, the CDR3 is TGTGCCGGGAAAAAGGGGGGGGGCCACCAGCCCCAGCATTTT. Amino acids: CAGKKGGGHQPQHF.

The count of this clonotype is one. The gene calls are TRBV7-6 and TRBJ2-7; perhaps TRBD2 as D (6 bases). Looked up from germline, CDR1 is SGHVS and CDR2 is FNYEAQ. V was trimmed by 5 bases and J by 7 bases, leaving 15 bases between them. The CDR3 spans 13 residues. The CDR3 nucleotides read TGTGCCAGCAGCCGCGGGGTCTTGAGTGAGCAGTACTTC. Its translation: CASSRGVLSEQYF.

This chain uses TRBV6-1 with TRBJ2-5; D gene ambiguous. CDR1 MNHNS and CDR2 SASEGT come from the germline V gene. The CDR3 length is 10 residues. V was cut by 7 bases and J by 5 bases, with 5 bases left in between. The CDR3 sequence is CASISETQYF. CDR3 coding DNA: TGTGCCAGCATCAGCGAGACCCAGTACTTC.

This chain links TRBV3-1 with TRBJ2-3; a weak D match, TRBD2 (6 bases). From germline, CDR1 is LGHDT and CDR2 YNNKEL (reference sequence). V was clipped by 5 bases and J by 2 bases, with 8 bases between them. The CDR3 has 13 residues. DNA of the CDR3: TGTGCCAGCAGCGCGGGACTCACAGATACGCAGTATTTT. It translates to CASSAGLTDTQYF.

The V call is TRBV20-1, the J call TRBJ1-1, with a tentative D call TRBD1 (5 bases). Trimming removed 5 bases at V and 5 bases at J, with 24 bases between. The CDR3 runs to 16 residues. The germline V gene has CDR1 DFQATT and CDR2 SNEGSKA (reference sequence). The CDR3 loop reads CSAEKTGTLKGTEAFF. The CDR3 nucleotides read TGCAGTGCTGAGAAAACCGGGACCCTCAAAGGGACTGAAGCTTTCTTT.

This clonotype was counted only a few times. The chain is built from TRBV12-3 or TRBV12-4 and TRBJ2-1; tentative D call: TRBD1 (6 bases). There are 17 residues in the CDR3. V gave up 6 bases and J gave up 6 bases, with 24 bases separating them. For the CDR3, the DNA is TGTGCCAGCAGGCTCCAGGGGTTGACCCCAGGACGCAATGAGCAGTTCTTC. Translated: CASRLQGLTPGRNEQFF.